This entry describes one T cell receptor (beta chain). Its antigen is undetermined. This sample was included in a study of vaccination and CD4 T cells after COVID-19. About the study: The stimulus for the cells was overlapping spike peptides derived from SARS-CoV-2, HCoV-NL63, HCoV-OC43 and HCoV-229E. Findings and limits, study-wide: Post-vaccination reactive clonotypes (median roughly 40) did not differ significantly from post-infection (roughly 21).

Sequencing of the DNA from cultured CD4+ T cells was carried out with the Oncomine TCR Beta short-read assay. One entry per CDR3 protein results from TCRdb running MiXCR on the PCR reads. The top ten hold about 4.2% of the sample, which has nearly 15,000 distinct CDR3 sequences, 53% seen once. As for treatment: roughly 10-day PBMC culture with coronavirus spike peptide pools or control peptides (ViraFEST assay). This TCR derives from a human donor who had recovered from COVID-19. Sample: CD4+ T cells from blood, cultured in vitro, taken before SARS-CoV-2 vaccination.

The CDR3 spells CASSLGLAGTRGEQFF. CDR3 DNA: TGTGCCAGCAGCTTAGGGCTAGCGGGGACCCGGGGTGAGCAGTTCTTC. The rearrangement joins TRBV7-2 to TRBJ2-1, with 9 bases identical to TRBD2. The CDR3 totals 16 residues. Germline assignment: CDR1 SGHTA and CDR2 FQGNSA. V lost 1 base, J lost 9 bases, and 10 bases stayed unmatched.